This entry lists 25 T cell receptor beta chains sequenced from one sample in a study of regulatory T cells in long-lasting Graves disease. As to time point: persistent/refractory GD, antithyroid drugs over 5 years with positive TRAb. Preparation of the TCR library used RNA extracted from PBMCs. In building TCR beta libraries, iRepertoire HTBI primers were used together with Arm-PCR of CDR3 regions. MiXCR, run by TCRdb on the multiplex PCR reads, gives a single entry per CDR3 protein. The sample holds under 450,000 distinct CDR3 sequences; 20% to 25% are singletons and the top ten take roughly 26%. This specimen was peripheral blood mononuclear cells (PBMCs), taken when the disease was refractory, from a patient treated with antithyroid drugs. These receptors came from a female donor with Graves disease.

The chain has TRBV25-1 and TRBJ2-7; 7 bases match TRBD2. Germline CDR1 reads MGHDK; CDR2 reads SYGVNS. J lost 4 bases, V lost 8 bases, and 11 bases had no gene match. The CDR3 sequence is 14 residues long. The CDR3 region has the DNA TGTGCCAGCGCAGGTAACGGGGAGGGTTACGAGCAGTACTTC. This encodes CASAGNGEGYEQYF.

This clonotype was detected a few times. This sequence joins TRBV10-3 and TRBJ1-2, with D possibly matching TRBD1 (6 bases). Germline lookup yields CDR1 ENHRY and CDR2 SYGVKD. The CDR3 runs to 14 residues. V shed 4 bases and J shed 6 bases, with 15 bases lying between them. CDR3 DNA sequence: TGTGCCATCAGTGTATTACAGGGTAGTAATGGCTACACCTTC. Translating it yields CAISVLQGSNGYTF.

There are many counts of this clonotype. The rearrangement uses TRBV12-3 or TRBV12-4 and TRBJ1-2; 9 bases align to TRBD1. V was pared by 6 bases and J by 7 bases, with 6 bases of the junction left unmatched. The CDR3 loop spans 13 amino acids. The CDR3 bases are TGTGCCAGCAGGGGGGACAGGGATAGTGGCTACACCTTC. Residues: CASRGDRDSGYTF.

In this sample, this clonotype turned up many times. The rearrangement uses TRBV2 and TRBJ2-5; no clear D gene. Per germline, CDR1 SNHLY and CDR2 FYNNEI. V gave up 6 bases and J gave up 4 bases, with 9 bases separating them. The CDR3 covers 12 residues. The CDR3 reads CASSFRLETQYF. The CDR3 region has the DNA TGTGCCAGCAGCTTCAGGCTAGAGACCCAGTACTTC.

This clonotype turned up a few times. This rearrangement joins TRBV7-3 to TRBJ2-2; D is uncertain. CDR3 length: 16 residues. CDR1 and CDR2 from the germline V gene are SGHTA and FQGTGA. V gave up 4 bases and J gave up 1 base, with 13 bases separating them. CDR3 amino acids: CASSSWVGLNTGELFF. In nucleotides, the CDR3 is TGTGCCAGCAGCTCCTGGGTGGGATTGAACACCGGGGAGCTGTTTTTT.

The chain combines TRBV5-1 with TRBJ1-3; D call uncertain. This CDR3 comprises 13 residues. V lost 4 bases to trimming and J lost 4 bases, with 9 bases between them. The germline CDR1 and CDR2 sequences are SGHRS and YFSETQ. The CDR3 nucleotides read TGCGCCAGCAGCGAGGGCTCCGGAAACACCATATATTTT. As protein: CASSEGSGNTIYF.

The V gene is TRBV12-3 or TRBV12-4, the J gene TRBJ2-2; tentatively, D is TRBD2 (6 bases). The CDR3 is made up of 18 amino acids. V was clipped by 6 bases and J by 6 bases, with 26 bases between them. The CDR3 sequence: CASSFLGTRFWGAGELFF. For the CDR3, the DNA is TGTGCCAGCAGCTTCCTCGGGACCCGGTTCTGGGGGGCCGGGGAGCTGTTTTTT.

The chain joins TRBV5-6 to TRBJ2-7, with TRBD1 matching 7 bases. Trimming removed 3 bases from V and 5 bases from J; junction bases left unmatched: 5. This CDR3 is 13 amino acids long. The germline CDR1 and CDR2 sequences are SGHDT and YYEEEE. The CDR3 loop reads CASSSDRINEQYF. The CDR3 bases are TGTGCCAGCAGCTCGGACAGGATCAACGAGCAGTACTTC.

This clonotype was seen more than once but under ten times. The V gene is TRBV14, the J gene TRBJ1-6, with 8 bases lining up with TRBD1. CDR1 SGHDN and CDR2 FVKESK come from the germline V gene. The CDR3 loop spans 14 amino acids. V was pared by 5 bases and J by 7 bases, with 4 bases of the junction left unmatched. CDR3 DNA: TGTGCCAGCAGCAAGGACAGGGTCAATTCACCCCTCCACTTT. Its translation is CASSKDRVNSPLHF.

In this sample, this clonotype turned up many times. The J gene is TRBJ1-2, the V gene TRBV6-1; D is perhaps TRBD1 (6 bases). Germline V gene lookup returns CDR1 MNHNS and CDR2 SASEGT. This CDR3 contains 15 residues. V was cut by 5 bases and J by 2 bases, with 15 bases left in between. CDR3 region: CASSPTRRGNYGYTF. The CDR3 bases are TGTGCCAGCAGTCCTACCCGGAGGGGGAACTATGGCTACACCTTC.

The chain is built from TRBV5-1 and TRBJ1-3; TRBD1 is a possible D gene (6 bases). Germline lookup yields CDR1 SGHRS and CDR2 YFSETQ. CDR3 length: 15 amino acids. V lost 1 base and J 2 bases, leaving 10 bases between the germline ends. The CDR3 DNA is TGCGCCAGCAGCTTGACAGGGAAGACTGGAAACACCATATATTTT. Translated: CASSLTGKTGNTIYF.

The chain is built from TRBV28 and TRBJ1-2; 9 bases agree with TRBD1. V trimming: 3 bases; J trimming: 2 bases; junction bases outside the gene matches: 4. This CDR3 region has 15 residues. Germline loops: CDR1 MDHEN, CDR2 SYDVKM. The CDR3, as DNA: TGTGCCAGCAGTTTGGGGACAGGGATCAACTATGGCTACACCTTC. Translating gives CASSLGTGINYGYTF.

V is TRBV20-1 and J is TRBJ2-3, with a weak D call TRBD1 (5 bases). CDR3 size: 13 residues. V lost 6 bases and J lost 6, with 16 bases in between. Per germline, CDR1 DFQATT and CDR2 SNEGSKA (reference sequence). The CDR3 DNA reads as TGCAGTGCAGGGGCGGTTAACGGGGATACGCAGTATTTT. Translated: CSAGAVNGDTQYF.

This chain links TRBV5-8 with TRBJ2-7; D gene uncertain. V was shortened by 4 bases and J by 6 bases, with 11 bases between the two germline ends. Germline V gene data show CDR1 as SGHTS and CDR2 as YDEGEE. The CDR3 runs to 12 residues. CDR3 bases: TGTGCCAGCAGCATGGTCTTGGGCGAGCAGTACTTC. Translated, it gives CASSMVLGEQYF.

Regarding this clonotype: Its ends do not fully match the called genes, so a read error is possible. The CDR3 region is CAGSYGSRGSNQPQHF. CDR3 nucleotides: TGTGCCGGCAGTTACGGATCCAGGGGAAGCAATCAGCCCCAGCATTTT. The chain is built from TRBV6-9 and TRBJ1-5; maybe TRBD1 (6 bases). The CDR3 contains 16 residues. CDR1 is MNHGY and CDR2 is SVAAGI in the germline V gene.

The V and J genes are TRBV20-1 and TRBJ2-1; 9 nucleotides line up with TRBD2. The CDR3 contains 14 residues. Germline CDR1 and CDR2: DFQATT and SNEGSKA (reference sequence). V lost 6 bases and J lost 1; bases outside the gene matches: 4. CDR3 in DNA: TGCAGTGCCCTGCGGGAGGGTTCCTACAATGAGCAGTTCTTC. As protein: CSALREGSYNEQFF.

Many counts were recorded for this clonotype. The rearrangement uses TRBV28 and TRBJ1-1; no reliable D call. Germline CDR1 reads MDHEN; CDR2 reads SYDVKM. V was pared by 6 bases and J by 5 bases, with 13 bases between. This CDR3 region has 13 residues. The CDR3 DNA reads TGTGCCAGCAGCTTAGCTCAGCCGACTGAAGCTTTCTTT. Encoded protein: CASSLAQPTEAFF.

CDR3 sequence: CASSYSSISYEQYF. The DNA for the CDR3 is TGTGCCAGCAGCTATAGCTCTATCTCCTACGAGCAGTACTTC. The genes are TRBV5-6 and TRBJ2-7; no clear D. V was cut by 3 bases and J by 0 bases, with 10 bases left in between. CDR1 and CDR2 from the germline V gene are SGHDT and YYEEEE. The CDR3 extends over 14 amino acids.

This clonotype was seen a handful of times. This sequence joins TRBV19 and TRBJ2-5, with TRBD1 matching over 9 bases. This CDR3 spans 14 amino acids. Trimming took 3 bases from V and 5 from J; bases not matched to a gene: 4. Germline-derived CDR1 and CDR2 are LNHDA and SQIVND (reference sequence). The DNA of the CDR3 is TGTGCCAGTAGTATGGACAGGGGTAGTGAGACCCAGTACTTC. Protein: CASSMDRGSETQYF.

This clonotype was seen only a few times. The CDR3 nucleotides read TGTGCCTGGAGAAGAACCGGGGAGCTGTTTTTT. It codes for CAWRRTGELFF. The V gene is TRBV30, the J gene TRBJ2-2; no clear D gene. CDR3 length: 11 residues. Germline V CDR1 and CDR2: GTSNPN, SVGIG (reference sequence). The V end was cut by 3 bases, the J end by 5 bases, with 4 bases between.

This clonotype was recorded a few times. The chain carries TRBV19 and TRBJ1-5; maybe TRBD1 (6 bases). There are 14 residues in the CDR3. V lost 4 bases, J lost 3 bases, and 10 bases lay in between. The V gene's germline CDR1 is LNHDA and CDR2 SQIVND (reference sequence). The CDR3: CASSTSGVNQPQHF. Here the CDR3 DNA reads TGTGCCAGTAGTACTTCAGGGGTCAATCAGCCCCAGCATTTT. Filled out from reference TRBV19 and TRBJ1-5, the complete variable domain reads DGGITQSPKYLFRKEGQNVTLSCEQNLNHDAMYWYRQDPGQGLRLIYYSQIVNDFQKGDIAEGYSVSREKKESFPLTVTSAQKNPTAFYLCASSTSGVNQPQHFGDGTRLSIL.

This chain links TRBV5-4 with TRBJ1-4; TRBD1 matches 9 bases. Trimming cost V 2 bases and J 4 bases; bases outside gene matches: 9. The CDR3 sequence is 17 residues long. Germline values: CDR1 SGHNT, CDR2 YYREEE (reference sequence). CDR3 sequence (DNA): TGTGCCAGCAGCTTCTATGGAGGGGACAGGGTTAATGAAAAACTGTTTTTT. Protein sequence: CASSFYGGDRVNEKLFF.

This clonotype was counted between two and nine times. The rearrangement uses TRBV6-2 or TRBV6-3 and TRBJ1-5; possible D gene TRBD1, 6 bases. Looked up from germline, CDR1 is MNHEY and CDR2 is SVGEGT. This CDR3 region has 14 residues. Between the trimmed V and J ends, which lost 2 bases and 6 bases, there was a span of 11 bases. CDR3 sequence (DNA): TGTGCCAGCAGTTACGTTGCAGGGGTTCAGCCCCAGCATTTT. Its protein is CASSYVAGVQPQHF.

This clonotype was seen repeatedly, ten times or more. The CDR3 protein is CASSEHSTYEQYF. The CDR3 DNA reads TGTGCCAGCAGTGAACACAGCACCTACGAGCAGTACTTC. This chain uses TRBV2 with TRBJ2-7, with no clear D. This CDR3 has 13 amino acids. In germline, CDR1 is SNHLY, CDR2 FYNNEI. V shed 2 bases and J shed 2 bases, with 7 bases lying between them.

This clonotype was seen at least ten times. This chain joins TRBV2 and TRBJ2-7; 7 bases map to TRBD1. The CDR3 length is 12 residues. The J segment lost 4 bases and the V segment lost 6 bases, leaving 3 bases of the junction unmatched. Germline CDR1 SNHLY, CDR2 FYNNEI. The CDR3 nucleotides are TGTGCCAGCAGCGTACAGGGGTACGAGCAGTACTTC. It specifies CASSVQGYEQYF.